These 25 T cell receptor beta chains were all obtained from the same sample, sequenced in a study of cytotoxic CD8 clonotypes in ibrutinib-treated CLL. Clones were sequenced by immunoSEQ multiplex PCR, and TCRdb holds only the in-frame ones, with some missing. The sample has roughly 49,000 clones; around four fifths are singletons. This specimen consisted of PBMCs, obtained after 24 months of ibrutinib treatment. The receptors here all came from a human donor with chronic lymphocytic leukemia.

The chain joins TRBV5-1 to TRBJ1-3; a weak D match, TRBD1 (5 bases). CDR3 length: 15 residues. The germline gives CDR1 SGHRS, CDR2 YFSETQ. V lost 0 bases and J lost 2, with 9 bases in between. CDR3 coding DNA: TGCGCCAGCAGCTTGGCCACGGGGCCTGGAAACACCATATATTTT. Amino acid sequence: CASSLATGPGNTIYF.

This sequence joins TRBV7-9 and TRBJ2-7, with D perhaps matching TRBD1 or TRBD2 (5 bases each). The CDR3 extends over 13 amino acids. The V and J ends lost 5 bases and 3 bases respectively, with 11 bases between them. CDR1 SEHNR and CDR2 FQNEAQ come from the germline V gene (reference sequence). In DNA, the CDR3 is TGTGCCAGCAGCCGGGACCTCGTCTACGAGCAGTACTTC. It specifies CASSRDLVYEQYF. The full variable domain, with the rest looked up from reference TRBV7-9 and TRBJ2-7, is DTGVSQNPRHKITKRGQNVTFRCDPISEHNRLYWYRQTLGQGPEFLTYFQNEAQLEKSRLLSDRFSAERPKGSFSTLEIQRTEQGDSAMYLCASSRDLVYEQYFGPGTRLTVT.

The count of this clone is one. The rearrangement joins TRBV28 to TRBJ1-1; D unclear. V was trimmed by 8 bases and J by 2 bases, leaving 18 bases between them. Germline assignment: CDR1 MDHEN and CDR2 SYDVKM. The CDR3 extends over 15 amino acids. The CDR3 DNA is TGTGCCAGCCCGCCCATTTCAGTCCGCAACACTGAAGCTTTCTTT. As protein: CASPPISVRNTEAFF.

This chain links TRBV6-5 with TRBJ1-3; D is uncertain. Trimming left V 5 bases short and J 1 base short, with 9 bases between. CDR1 and CDR2 (germline): MNHEY, SVGAGI. This CDR3 is 14 amino acids long. The CDR3 DNA follows: TGTGCCAGCAGTCTGATAAATTCTGGAAACACCATATATTTT. Its protein is CASSLINSGNTIYF.

The chain couples TRBV7-9 to TRBJ1-1; D ambiguous. Germline CDR1 is SEHNR and CDR2 is FQNEAQ (reference sequence). V was pared by 1 base and J by 5 bases, with 11 bases between. This CDR3 has 14 residues. The CDR3 DNA is TGTGCCAGCAGCTTAGTAGAGGAGGGAACTGAAGCTTTCTTT. Its protein is CASSLVEEGTEAFF.

The genes are TRBV7-9 and TRBJ2-1; 8 bases are a match to TRBD2. Germline CDR1 reads SEHNR; CDR2 reads FQNEAQ (reference sequence). The V segment lost 1 base and the J segment 2 bases; nucleotides outside the gene matches: 4. The CDR3 runs 16 residues. The CDR3 spells CASSLDSGGPYNEQFF. In DNA, the CDR3 is TGTGCCAGCAGCTTAGACAGCGGGGGTCCCTACAATGAGCAGTTCTTC.

The chain uses TRBV10-1 and TRBJ2-4; D might be TRBD1 or TRBD2, each matching 5 bases. CDR3 size: 16 residues. Looked up from germline, CDR1 is WNHNN and CDR2 is SYGVQD (reference sequence). Trimming removed 3 bases from V and 2 bases from J, with 14 bases in between. CDR3 sequence reads: CASSEEGTTSKNIQYF. CDR3 sequence (DNA): TGCGCCAGCAGTGAAGAAGGGACGACTTCCAAAAACATTCAGTACTTC.

This rearrangement joins TRBV29-1 to TRBJ1-1; 7 nucleotides match TRBD1. Germline CDR1 SQVTM, CDR2 ANQGSEA. The trim removed 6 bases at V and 3 bases at J, leaving 10 bases unmatched. There are 14 residues in the CDR3. CDR3 bases: TGCAGCGTGAAAAGGACAGGACGGGACACTGAAGCTTTCTTT. Its translation is CSVKRTGRDTEAFF.

This clone has just a few counts. The V gene is TRBV28, the J gene TRBJ1-4; 9 bases line up with TRBD1. Looked up from germline, CDR1 is MDHEN and CDR2 is SYDVKM. The trim removed 6 bases at V and 3 bases at J, leaving 8 bases unmatched. This CDR3 has 16 amino acids. This CDR3 reads CASSPLTGGSNEKLFF. CDR3 nucleotides: TGTGCCAGCAGCCCCCTCACAGGGGGCTCTAATGAAAAACTGTTTTTT.

The chain combines TRBV5-1 with TRBJ2-3; TRBD2 matches 12 bases. CDR1 is SGHRS and CDR2 is YFSETQ in the germline V gene. The ends lost 0 bases at V and 6 bases at J; junction bases unmatched: 5. The CDR3 is 16 amino acids. CDR3 residues: CASSLAGTSGYDTQYF. In nucleotides, the CDR3 is TGCGCCAGCAGCTTGGCCGGGACTAGCGGGTACGATACGCAGTATTTT.

The V and J genes are TRBV4-1 and TRBJ1-5; a possible D gene is TRBD1 (5 bases). There are 14 residues in the CDR3. The germline CDR1 and CDR2 sequences are MGHRA and YSYEKL. V shed 2 bases and J shed 15 bases, with 20 bases lying between them. The CDR3 loop is CASSQTFGTAILHF. The CDR3 coding sequence is TGCGCCAGCAGCCAAACCTTCGGGACCGCGATATTGCATTTT.

The V and J genes are TRBV29-1 and TRBJ1-1; D might be TRBD1 (5 bases). This CDR3 comprises 10 residues. The V gene's germline CDR1 is SQVTM and CDR2 ANQGSEA. V lost 6 bases and J lost 11, with 13 bases in between. CDR3 DNA sequence: TGCAGCGTGCTTTCGGGACGGGCTTTCTTT. Its protein is CSVLSGRAFF.

The CDR3 spells CASSLNPSGSISEQYF. Written as DNA, the CDR3 is TGTGCCAGCAGCCTAAACCCTAGCGGGAGTATCTCCGAGCAGTACTTC. The genes are TRBV5-4 and TRBJ2-7; TRBD2 agrees at 10 bases. After removal of 4 bases from V and 6 bases from J, the junction contained 13 bases not matched to a gene. The CDR3 is 16 amino acids. Germline values: CDR1 SGHNT, CDR2 YYREEE (reference sequence).

The V and J genes are TRBV4-3 and TRBJ2-5; D might be TRBD1 or TRBD2, each matching 5 bases. Germline loops: CDR1 LGHNA, CDR2 YSLEER. V was shortened by 1 base and J by 0 bases, with 12 bases between the two germline ends. The CDR3 contains 16 residues. CDR3 nucleotide sequence: TGCGCCAGCAGCCAAGTAGCAGGGAGAGACCAAGAGACCCAGTACTTC. As protein: CASSQVAGRDQETQYF.

The CDR3 region is CATSRDWDTKNIQYF. The CDR3 nucleotides read TGTGCCACCAGCAGAGATTGGGATACCAAAAACATTCAGTACTTC. This chain connects TRBV15 to TRBJ2-4; D unclear. Per the germline V gene, CDR1 is LNHNV and CDR2 is YYDKDF (reference sequence). CDR3 size: 15 residues. V dropped 0 bases and J dropped 2 bases, with 8 bases sitting between them.

This rearrangement joins TRBV7-2 to TRBJ2-3; the D is unclear. V lost 7 bases to trimming and J lost 4 bases, with 9 bases between them. Germline V gene data show CDR1 as SGHTA and CDR2 as FQGNSA. This CDR3 has 12 residues. CDR3 coding DNA: TGTGCCAGCACCCTAACGGCAGATACGCAGTATTTT. The encoded protein is CASTLTADTQYF.

The rearrangement joins TRBV15 to TRBJ2-6; unclear D gene. From germline, CDR1 is LNHNV and CDR2 YYDKDF (reference sequence). The CDR3 consists of 16 residues. Trimming removed 1 base from V and 5 bases from J, with 12 bases in between. The CDR3 DNA reads as TGTGCCACCAGCAGAGGGATGGCACGTAGGGCCAACGTCCTGACTTTC. Its translation: CATSRGMARRANVLTF. The variable domain in full, completed from reference TRBV15 and TRBJ2-6, reads DAMVIQNPRYQVTQFGKPVTLSCSQTLNHNVMYWYQQKSSQAPKLLFHYYDKDFNNEADTPDNFQSRRPNTSFCFLDIRSPGLGDTAMYLCATSRGMARRANVLTFGAGSRLTVL.

The chain combines TRBV18 with TRBJ2-5; D unresolved. V was trimmed by 4 bases and J by 4 bases, leaving 4 bases between them. This CDR3 contains 11 residues. Germline V gene sequence: CDR1 KGHSH, CDR2 LQKENI. As DNA, the CDR3 is TGTGCCAGCTCACTCCTAGAGACCCAGTACTTC. This translates into CASSLLETQYF.

Many counts were recorded for this clone. This chain's CDR3 is CASSSVNRGNTIYF. The CDR3, as DNA: TGTGCCAGCAGCTCGGTCAACAGGGGAAACACCATATATTTT. The chain uses TRBV11-2 and TRBJ1-3; D is possibly TRBD1 (5 bases). V lost 4 bases and J lost 4, with 11 bases in between. This CDR3 spans 14 amino acids. Germline CDR1 is SGHAT and CDR2 is FQNNGV. The full variable domain, completed using reference TRBV11-2 and TRBJ1-3, is EAGVAQSPRYKIIEKRQSVAFWCNPISGHATLYWYQQILGQGPKLLIQFQNNGVVDDSQLPKDRFSAERLKGVDSTLKIQPAKLEDSAVYLCASSSVNRGNTIYFGEGSWLTVV.

This clone was observed a handful of times. The V gene is TRBV19, the J gene TRBJ2-1; 9 bases fit TRBD1. The CDR3 totals 15 residues. The J segment lost 6 bases and the V segment lost 5 bases, leaving 8 bases of the junction unmatched. Germline V gene lookup returns CDR1 LNHDA and CDR2 SQIVND (reference sequence). This CDR3 is CASSLLDRGFNEQFF. In nucleotides, the CDR3 is TGTGCCAGTAGTCTTCTGGACAGGGGCTTCAATGAGCAGTTCTTC.

The V gene is TRBV18, the J gene TRBJ1-2; D possibly corresponds to TRBD1 (5 bases). This CDR3 comprises 15 residues. Germline CDR1 is KGHSH and CDR2 is LQKENI. With 8 bases removed from V and 0 bases from J, the gap between germline ends came to 16 bases. The CDR3 DNA follows: TGTGCCAGCAGTCTGAAGGGGATCGCTAACTATGGCTACACCTTC. This encodes CASSLKGIANYGYTF.

This chain connects TRBV2 to TRBJ2-1; tentatively, D is TRBD2 (5 bases). This CDR3 is built from 14 residues. Germline V gives CDR1 SNHLY, CDR2 FYNNEI. V was cut by 8 bases and J by 7 bases, with 18 bases left in between. CDR3: CASGRVSWWNEQFF. The CDR3, as DNA: TGTGCCAGCGGGCGGGTCTCTTGGTGGAATGAGCAGTTCTTC.

This chain connects TRBV27 to TRBJ2-1, with TRBD2 as a possible D gene (6 bases). CDR1 and CDR2 from the germline V gene are MNHEY and SMNVEV (reference sequence). The CDR3 spans 14 residues. Trimming removed 4 bases at V and 0 bases at J, with 7 bases between. CDR3 sequence (DNA): TGTGCCAGCAGTTGGGACTTCTCCTACAATGAGCAGTTCTTC. Translated: CASSWDFSYNEQFF.

The J gene is TRBJ1-3, the V gene TRBV11-2; 7 nucleotides line up with TRBD1. J was trimmed by 8 bases and V by 3 bases; bases with no gene match: 10. The germline V gene has CDR1 SGHAT and CDR2 FQNNGV. The CDR3 has 15 residues. In DNA form, the CDR3 reads TGTGCCAGCAGCTTTCTACAGGGGTATTTGGACACCATATATTTT. It yields the protein CASSFLQGYLDTIYF.

The rearrangement links TRBV11-2 to TRBJ2-5; a weak D match, TRBD1 (6 bases). CDR1 and CDR2 (germline): SGHAT, FQNNGV. V was pared by 1 base and J by 3 bases, with 15 bases between. CDR3 length equals 16 residues. DNA of the CDR3: TGTGCCAGCAGCTTAGTGGCAGGGGACGGCGAAGAGACCCAGTACTTC. Translation: CASSLVAGDGEETQYF.